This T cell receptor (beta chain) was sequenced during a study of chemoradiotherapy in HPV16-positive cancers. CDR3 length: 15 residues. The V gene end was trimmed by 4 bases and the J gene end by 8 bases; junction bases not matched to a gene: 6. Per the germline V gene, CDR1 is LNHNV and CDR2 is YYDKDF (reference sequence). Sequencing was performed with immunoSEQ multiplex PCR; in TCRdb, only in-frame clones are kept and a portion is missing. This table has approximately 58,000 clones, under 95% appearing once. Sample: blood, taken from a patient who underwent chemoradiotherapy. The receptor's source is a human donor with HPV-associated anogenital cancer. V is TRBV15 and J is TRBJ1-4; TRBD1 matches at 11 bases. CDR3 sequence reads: CATSTRTGGGEKLFF. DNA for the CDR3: TGTGCCACCAGCACCCGGACAGGGGGCGGCGAAAAACTGTTTTTT.